This is a list of T cell receptor beta chains from one sample in a study of blood T cell repertoires in COVID-19. TCRdb's copy holds only in-frame clones and misses some; the assay was immunoSEQ multiplex PCR. There are under 300,000 clones in the sample; 88% occur only once, and about 1% lies in the top ten. The sample taken for sequencing was peripheral blood. The origin of the receptors is a woman between 40 and 50 years old who had recovered from COVID-19. CDR3s leave out the opening cysteine and the closing phenylalanine or tryptophan. A D gene is named only where the DNA matches it firmly. Expanded clones get a size class; other rows say once, few or many, or leave the size out.

v_call clone_size d_call cdr3_aa
TRBV10-3 NA NA AISGEPRGTQY
TRBV3-1/TRBV3-2 NA TRBD2 ASSHRTSGKRGGELF
TRBV27 NA NA ASSSTWATTEAF
TRBV3-1/TRBV3-2 NA TRBD2 ASSRGTSGPNTGELF
TRBV19 NA NA ASSIGGVPSDEQY
TRBV7-3 NA NA ASSPGTLGAKNIQY
TRBV2 once TRBD1 ASRPRSGGSETQY
TRBV5-6 NA NA ASSLYNQPQH
TRBV30 once TRBD1 AWSPTGGYGYT
TRBV19 NA NA ASSRGDATEAF
TRBV7-2 NA NA ASSTYSSGANVLT
TRBV3-1/TRBV3-2 NA TRBD2 ASSPEPGRPPGAQY
TRBV7-9 NA TRBD1 ASSSDRGFGANVLT
TRBV27 NA TRBD1 ASSLGAGGYGYT
TRBV19 NA NA ASSGDTRLEQY
TRBV5-4 NA TRBD1 ASSLAQGANEKLF
TRBV5-4 NA NA ASSLGQTNQPQH
TRBV5-4 NA NA ASSNGPNYGYT
TRBV6-1 NA NA ASSEGVASTDTQY
TRBV6-2/TRBV6-3 NA NA ASSYEGGGRAVSYEQY
TRBV6-2/TRBV6-3 NA TRBD2 ASSYGRVVGDTQY
TRBV28 NA NA ASSFGGGEAF